This T cell receptor (beta chain) emerged from a study of T-cell reconstitution after alpha-beta-depleted transplantation in children. The TCRbeta library incorporated unique molecular identifiers. From the PCR reads, TCRdb called clonotypes with MiXCR, one entry per CDR3 protein. The table lists over 300,000 distinct CDR3 sequences, 9% to 12% of them singletons. The V gene lost 5 bases and the J gene lost 0 bases, with 11 bases spanning the gap. The CDR3 length is 15 residues. CDR1 is SEHNR, CDR2 FQNEAQ, per germline (reference sequence). V gene TRBV7-9 combines with J gene TRBJ1-3; no clear D gene. The source was PBMCs from the stem cell graft donor, collected from the stem cell graft. The source is a human donor who donated a stem cell graft to a child with acute lymphoblastic leukemia. The CDR3 coding sequence is TGTGCCAGCAGCCGTCGGGGTTTCTCTGGAAACACCATATATTTT. Translation: CASSRRGFSGNTIYF.